This T cell receptor (beta chain) originates from a study of T cells after yellow fever vaccination. MiXCR was run by TCRdb on the 5' RACE reads, yielding one entry per CDR3 protein. The table records some 600,000 distinct CDR3 sequences, 10% to 15% of them present only once. The CDR3 runs to 15 residues. Germline CDR1 and CDR2: MNHEY and SVGAGI. Trimming took 4 bases from V and 6 from J; bases not matched to a gene: 6. The sequence derives from a man aged 25 to 40 who received the YFV17D yellow fever vaccine. The chain employs TRBV6-5 and TRBJ1-1; TRBD1 aligns across 12 bases. The sequences come from PBMCs, collected on the day of the yellow fever booster vaccination. The CDR3 region is CASSFPGQGASEAFF. The CDR3 nucleotides are TGTGCCAGCAGTTTCCCGGGACAGGGGGCGTCTGAAGCTTTCTTT.